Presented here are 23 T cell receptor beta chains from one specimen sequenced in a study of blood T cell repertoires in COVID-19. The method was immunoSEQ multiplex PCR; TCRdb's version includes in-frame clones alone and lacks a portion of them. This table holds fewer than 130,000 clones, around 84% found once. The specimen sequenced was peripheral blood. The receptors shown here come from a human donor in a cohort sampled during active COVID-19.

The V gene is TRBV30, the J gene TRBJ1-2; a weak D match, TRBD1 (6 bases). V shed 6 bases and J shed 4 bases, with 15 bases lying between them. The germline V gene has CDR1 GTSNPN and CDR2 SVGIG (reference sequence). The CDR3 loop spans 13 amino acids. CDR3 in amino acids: CACRRGTSYGYTF. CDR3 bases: TGTGCCTGTCGAAGGGGGACGAGCTATGGCTACACCTTC.

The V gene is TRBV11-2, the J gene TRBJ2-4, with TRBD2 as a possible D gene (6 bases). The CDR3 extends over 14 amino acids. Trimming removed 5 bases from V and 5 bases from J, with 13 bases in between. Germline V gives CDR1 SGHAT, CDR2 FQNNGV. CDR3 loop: CASSTQRRENIQYF. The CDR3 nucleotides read TGTGCCAGCAGCACCCAGAGGAGGGAAAACATTCAGTACTTC.

The CDR3 region is CASSTGGSSYNEQFF. The CDR3 region has the DNA TGTGCCAGCAGCACTGGGGGGAGCTCCTACAATGAGCAGTTCTTC. V usage is TRBV21-1 and J usage is TRBJ2-1; TRBD2 is the table's D call, not checked against the DNA. TRBV21-1 is assigned pseudogene status. The CDR3 runs to 15 residues.

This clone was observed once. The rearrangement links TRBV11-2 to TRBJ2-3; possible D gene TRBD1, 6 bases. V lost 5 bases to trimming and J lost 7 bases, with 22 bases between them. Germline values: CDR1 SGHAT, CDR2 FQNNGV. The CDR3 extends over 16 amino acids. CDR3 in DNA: TGTGCCAGCAGCCGAACAGGGACCCTCGATCGCAATACGCAGTATTTT. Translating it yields CASSRTGTLDRNTQYF. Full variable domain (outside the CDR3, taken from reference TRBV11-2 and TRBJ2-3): EAGVAQSPRYKIIEKRQSVAFWCNPISGHATLYWYQQILGQGPKLLIQFQNNGVVDDSQLPKDRFSAERLKGVDSTLKIQPAKLEDSAVYLCASSRTGTLDRNTQYFGPGTRLTVL.

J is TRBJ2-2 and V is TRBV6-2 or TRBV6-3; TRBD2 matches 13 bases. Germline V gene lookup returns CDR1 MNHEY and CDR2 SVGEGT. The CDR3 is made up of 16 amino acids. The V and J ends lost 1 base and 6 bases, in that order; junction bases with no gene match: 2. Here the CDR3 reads CASSYWTSGGPGELFF. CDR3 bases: TGTGCCAGCAGTTACTGGACTAGCGGGGGCCCCGGGGAGCTGTTTTTT.

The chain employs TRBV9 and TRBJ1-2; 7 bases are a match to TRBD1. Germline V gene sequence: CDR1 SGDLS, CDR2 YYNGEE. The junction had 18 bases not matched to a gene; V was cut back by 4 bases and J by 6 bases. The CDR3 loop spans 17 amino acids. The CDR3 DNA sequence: TGTGCCAGCAGCTACGCGGGGGGACAGTGGTCTTCGAATGGCTACACCTTC. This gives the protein CASSYAGGQWSSNGYTF.

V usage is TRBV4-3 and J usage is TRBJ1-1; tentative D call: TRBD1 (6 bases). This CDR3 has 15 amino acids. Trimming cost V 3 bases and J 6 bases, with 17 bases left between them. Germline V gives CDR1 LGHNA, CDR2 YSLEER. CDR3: CASSQAPGVSAEAFF. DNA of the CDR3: TGCGCCAGCAGCCAGGCACCAGGGGTGTCGGCTGAAGCTTTCTTT.

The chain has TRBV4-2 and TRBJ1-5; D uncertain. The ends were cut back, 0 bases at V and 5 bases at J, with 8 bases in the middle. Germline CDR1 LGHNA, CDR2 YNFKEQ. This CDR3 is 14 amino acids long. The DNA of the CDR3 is TGTGCCAGCAGCCAAGACCCGTCTGATCAGCCCCAGCATTTT. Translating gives CASSQDPSDQPQHF.

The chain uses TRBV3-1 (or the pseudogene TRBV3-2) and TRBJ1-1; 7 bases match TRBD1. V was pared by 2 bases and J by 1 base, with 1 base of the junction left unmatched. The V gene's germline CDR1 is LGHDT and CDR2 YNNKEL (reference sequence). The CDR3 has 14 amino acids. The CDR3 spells CASSQRDRNTEAFF. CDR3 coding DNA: TGTGCCAGCAGCCAACGGGACAGGAACACTGAAGCTTTCTTT.

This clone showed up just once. The DNA of the CDR3 is TGTGCCAGCAGTGAGGGGCGGACTAGCGGAGGAGAGACCCAGTACTTC. Translation gives CASSEGRTSGGETQYF. The gene calls are TRBV9 and TRBJ2-5; 10 positions match TRBD2. Trimming removed 5 bases from V and 4 bases from J; junction bases left unmatched: 11. The CDR3 totals 16 residues. From germline, CDR1 is SGDLS and CDR2 YYNGEE.

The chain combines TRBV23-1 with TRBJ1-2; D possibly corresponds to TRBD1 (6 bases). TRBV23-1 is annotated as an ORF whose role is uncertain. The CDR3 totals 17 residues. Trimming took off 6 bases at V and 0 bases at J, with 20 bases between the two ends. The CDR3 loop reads CASSHRTDALPNYGYTF. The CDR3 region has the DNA TGCGCCAGCAGCCACCGGACAGACGCTCTCCCTAACTATGGCTACACCTTC.

The CDR3 DNA sequence: TGTGCCAGCAGCCAGTGGACTAGCGGGAGAAAAGTCAATGAGCAGTTCTTC. It is translated as CASSQWTSGRKVNEQFF. V gene TRBV14 combines with J gene TRBJ2-1; 13 nucleotides match TRBD2. The V gene end was trimmed by 3 bases and the J gene end by 6 bases; junction bases not matched to a gene: 8. The germline CDR1 and CDR2 sequences are SGHDN and FVKESK. This CDR3 comprises 17 residues.

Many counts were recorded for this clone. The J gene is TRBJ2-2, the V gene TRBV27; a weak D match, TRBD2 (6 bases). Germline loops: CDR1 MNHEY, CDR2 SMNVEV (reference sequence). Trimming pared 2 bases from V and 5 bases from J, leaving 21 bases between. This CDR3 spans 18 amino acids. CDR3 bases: TGTGCCAGCAGTTTAAGAAGTCCGGCAGGGACTTTTACCGGGGAGCTGTTTTTT. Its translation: CASSLRSPAGTFTGELFF.

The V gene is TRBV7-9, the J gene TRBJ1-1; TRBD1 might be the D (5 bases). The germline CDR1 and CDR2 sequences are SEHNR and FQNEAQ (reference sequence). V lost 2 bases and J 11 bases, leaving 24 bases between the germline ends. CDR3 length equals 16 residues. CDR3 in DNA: TGTGCCAGCAGCTTACACCCCATGACAGCTGAATTTGGTGCTTTCTTT. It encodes CASSLHPMTAEFGAFF.

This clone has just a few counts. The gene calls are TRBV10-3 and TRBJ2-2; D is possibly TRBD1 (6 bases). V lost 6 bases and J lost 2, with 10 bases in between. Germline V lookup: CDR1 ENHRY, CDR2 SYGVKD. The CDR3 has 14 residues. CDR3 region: CAISPGHNTGELFF. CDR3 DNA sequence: TGTGCCATCAGCCCGGGACATAACACCGGGGAGCTGTTTTTT.

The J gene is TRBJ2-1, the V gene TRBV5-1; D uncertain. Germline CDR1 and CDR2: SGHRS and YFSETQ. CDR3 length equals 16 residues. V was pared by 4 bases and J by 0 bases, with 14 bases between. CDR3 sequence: CASSLVAVSSYNEQFF. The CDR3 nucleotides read TGCGCCAGCAGCCTGGTTGCGGTAAGCTCCTACAATGAGCAGTTCTTC.

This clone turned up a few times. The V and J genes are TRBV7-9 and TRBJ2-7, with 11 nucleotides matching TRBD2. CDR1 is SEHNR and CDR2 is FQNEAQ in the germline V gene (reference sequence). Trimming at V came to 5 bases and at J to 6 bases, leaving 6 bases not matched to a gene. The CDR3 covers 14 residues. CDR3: CASSPTGLAAEQYF. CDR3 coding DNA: TGTGCCAGCAGCCCAACGGGACTAGCGGCCGAGCAGTACTTC.

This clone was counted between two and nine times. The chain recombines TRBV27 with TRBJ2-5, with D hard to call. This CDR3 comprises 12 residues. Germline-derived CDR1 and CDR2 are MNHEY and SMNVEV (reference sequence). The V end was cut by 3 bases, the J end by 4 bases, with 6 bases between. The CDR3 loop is CASSFNGETQYF. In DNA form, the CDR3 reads TGTGCCAGCAGTTTCAACGGAGAGACCCAGTACTTC.

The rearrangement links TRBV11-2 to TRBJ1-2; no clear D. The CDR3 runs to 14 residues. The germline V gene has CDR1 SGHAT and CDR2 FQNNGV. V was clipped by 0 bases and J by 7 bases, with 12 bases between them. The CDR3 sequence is CASSLERGGSGYTF. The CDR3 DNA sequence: TGTGCCAGCAGCTTAGAACGGGGAGGTAGTGGCTACACCTTC.

The CDR3 protein is CASSRDSGTQYF. The CDR3, as DNA: TGTGCCAGCAGCCGAGATTCGGGTACGCAGTATTTT. The gene calls are TRBV9 and TRBJ2-3; D gene ambiguous. CDR1 is SGDLS and CDR2 is YYNGEE in the germline V gene. The CDR3 length is 12 residues. Trimming took 4 bases from V and 8 from J, leaving 11 bases between them.

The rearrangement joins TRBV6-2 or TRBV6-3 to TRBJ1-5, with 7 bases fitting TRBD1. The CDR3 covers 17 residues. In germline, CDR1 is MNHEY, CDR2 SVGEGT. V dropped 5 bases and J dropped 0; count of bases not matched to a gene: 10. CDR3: CASSRGTDRISNQPQHF. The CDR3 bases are TGTGCCAGCAGTAGGGGGACAGACCGGATTAGCAATCAGCCCCAGCATTTT.

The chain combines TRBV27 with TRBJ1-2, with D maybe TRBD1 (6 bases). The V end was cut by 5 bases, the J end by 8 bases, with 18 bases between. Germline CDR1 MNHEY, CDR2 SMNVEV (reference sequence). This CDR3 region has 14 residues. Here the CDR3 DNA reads TGTGCCAGCAGTCGGGACATCCTCGGGTTAGGCTACACCTTC. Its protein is CASSRDILGLGYTF.

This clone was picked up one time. The CDR3 region is CASSEGTANTQYF. CDR3 nucleotides: TGTGCCAGCAGTGAAGGGACAGCGAATACGCAGTATTTT. This chain connects TRBV2 to TRBJ2-3, with a possible D match to TRBD1 (6 bases). V lost 1 base and J 7 bases, leaving 9 bases between the germline ends. The CDR3 consists of 13 residues. Germline V gene lookup returns CDR1 SNHLY and CDR2 FYNNEI. Combining the CDR3 with reference TRBV2 and TRBJ2-3 gives the whole variable domain EPEVTQTPSHQVTQMGQEVILRCVPISNHLYFYWYRQILGQKVEFLVSFYNNEISEKSEIFDDQFSVERPDGSNFTLKIRSTKLEDSAMYFCASSEGTANTQYFGPGTRLTVL.